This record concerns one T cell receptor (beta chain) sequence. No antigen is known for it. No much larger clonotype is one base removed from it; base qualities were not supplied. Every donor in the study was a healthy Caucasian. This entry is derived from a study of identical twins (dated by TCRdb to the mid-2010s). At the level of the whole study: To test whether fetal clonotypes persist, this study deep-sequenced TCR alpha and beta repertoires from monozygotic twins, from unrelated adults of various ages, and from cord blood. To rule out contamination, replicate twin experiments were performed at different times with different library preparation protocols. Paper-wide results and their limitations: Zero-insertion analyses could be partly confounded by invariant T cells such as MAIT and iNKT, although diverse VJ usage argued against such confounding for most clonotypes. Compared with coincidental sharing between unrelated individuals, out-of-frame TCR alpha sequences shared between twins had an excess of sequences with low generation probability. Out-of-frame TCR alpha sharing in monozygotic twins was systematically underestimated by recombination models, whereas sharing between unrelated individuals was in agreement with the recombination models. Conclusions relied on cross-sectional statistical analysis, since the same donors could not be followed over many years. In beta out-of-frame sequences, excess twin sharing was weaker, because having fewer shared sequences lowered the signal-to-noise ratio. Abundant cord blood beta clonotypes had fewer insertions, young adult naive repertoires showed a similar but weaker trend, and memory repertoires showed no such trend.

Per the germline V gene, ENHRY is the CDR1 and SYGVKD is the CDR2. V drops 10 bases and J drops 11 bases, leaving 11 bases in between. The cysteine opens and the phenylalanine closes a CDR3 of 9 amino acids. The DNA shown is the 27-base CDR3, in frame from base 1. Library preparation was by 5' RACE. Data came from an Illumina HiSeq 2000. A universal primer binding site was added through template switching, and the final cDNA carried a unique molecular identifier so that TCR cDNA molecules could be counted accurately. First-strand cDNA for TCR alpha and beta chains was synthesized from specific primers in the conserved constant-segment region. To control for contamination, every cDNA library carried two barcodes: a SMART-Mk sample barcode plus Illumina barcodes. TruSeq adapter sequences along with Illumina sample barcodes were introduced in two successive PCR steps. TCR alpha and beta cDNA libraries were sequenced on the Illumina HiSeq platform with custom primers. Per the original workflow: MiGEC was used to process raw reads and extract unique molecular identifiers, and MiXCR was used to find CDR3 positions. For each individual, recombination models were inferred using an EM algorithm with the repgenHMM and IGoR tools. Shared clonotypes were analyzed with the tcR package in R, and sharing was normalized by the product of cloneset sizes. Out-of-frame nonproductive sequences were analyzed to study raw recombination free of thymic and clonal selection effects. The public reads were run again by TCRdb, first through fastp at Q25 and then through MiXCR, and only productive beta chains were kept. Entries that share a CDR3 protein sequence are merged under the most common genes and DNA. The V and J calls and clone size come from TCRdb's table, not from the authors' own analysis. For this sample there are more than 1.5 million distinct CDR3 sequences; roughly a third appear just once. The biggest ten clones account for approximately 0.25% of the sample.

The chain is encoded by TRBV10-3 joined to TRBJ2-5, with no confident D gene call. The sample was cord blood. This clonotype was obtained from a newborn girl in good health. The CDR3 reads CANLAEQYF. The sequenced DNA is TGTGCCAATCTGGCGGAGCAGTACTTC.